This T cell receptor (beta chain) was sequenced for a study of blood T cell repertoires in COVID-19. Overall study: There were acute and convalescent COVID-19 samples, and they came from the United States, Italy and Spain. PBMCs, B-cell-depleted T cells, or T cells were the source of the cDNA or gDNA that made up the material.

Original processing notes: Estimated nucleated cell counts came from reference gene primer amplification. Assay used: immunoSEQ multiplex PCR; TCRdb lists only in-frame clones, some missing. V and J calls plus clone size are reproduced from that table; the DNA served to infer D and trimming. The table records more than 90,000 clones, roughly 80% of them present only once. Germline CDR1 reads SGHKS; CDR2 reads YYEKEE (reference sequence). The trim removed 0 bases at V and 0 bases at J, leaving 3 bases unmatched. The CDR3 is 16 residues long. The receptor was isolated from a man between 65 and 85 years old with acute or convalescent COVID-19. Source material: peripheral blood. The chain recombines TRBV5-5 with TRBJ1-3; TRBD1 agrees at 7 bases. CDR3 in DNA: TGTGCCAGCAGCTTGGAGGGGGCTAGCTCTGGAAACACCATATATTTT. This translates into CASSLEGASSGNTIYF.